These 31 T cell receptor beta chains were sequenced from one sample in a study of cytomegalovirus exposure and HLA in healthy donors. Using immunoSEQ multiplex PCR, the repertoire was profiled, and TCRdb retains in-frame clones only, with some absent. The sample records about 120,000 clones, roughly 88% being singletons. Sequencing was done on a sample of PBMCs. The receptors here all came from a man aged 18 to 29 in good health and CMV-seronegative.

The genes are TRBV28 and TRBJ1-1, with 7 bases aligning to TRBD1. This CDR3 is 14 amino acids long. Unmatched junction bases numbered 5, after V lost 6 bases and J lost 1 base. Looked up from germline, CDR1 is MDHEN and CDR2 is SYDVKM. Here the CDR3 reads CASRVRGANTEAFF. CDR3 DNA sequence: TGTGCCAGCAGGGTCAGGGGGGCGAACACTGAAGCTTTCTTT.

This clone has only a few counts. V gene TRBV21-1 combines with J gene TRBJ2-1; the table names TRBD1, a call not compared with the DNA. TRBV21-1 is a known pseudogene. This CDR3 is built from 16 residues. The CDR3 DNA is TGTGCCAGCAGCAAATTACAGCCAACCGCATGGAATGAGCAGTTCTTC. Encoded protein: CASSKLQPTAWNEQFF.

This chain joins TRBV4-1 and TRBJ1-5; TRBD1 might be the D (5 bases). The CDR3 loop spans 17 amino acids. Germline-derived CDR1 and CDR2 are MGHRA and YSYEKL. Trimming removed 2 bases at V and 0 bases at J, with 14 bases between. The CDR3 spells CASSQYGGENSNQPQHF. Written as DNA, the CDR3 is TGCGCCAGCAGCCAATACGGGGGAGAGAATAGCAATCAGCCCCAGCATTTT.

The chain employs TRBV27 and TRBJ2-3, with 9 bases identical to TRBD2. The CDR3 runs 17 residues. Unmatched junction bases numbered 9, after V lost 3 bases and J lost 2 bases. Germline values: CDR1 MNHEY, CDR2 SMNVEV (reference sequence). The CDR3 DNA reads TGTGCCAGCAGTTTTGGCGGGGGGGCCTCTCCCACAGATACGCAGTATTTT. This sequence encodes CASSFGGGASPTDTQYF.

The rearrangement uses TRBV11-2 and TRBJ2-1; D unresolved. CDR1 is SGHAT, CDR2 FQNNGV, per germline. With 1 base removed from V and 4 bases from J, the gap between germline ends came to 14 bases. The CDR3 contains 16 residues. CDR3 DNA sequence: TGTGCCAGCAGCTTAGTTCGCTCCCTGCAGTACAATGAGCAGTTCTTC. Protein sequence: CASSLVRSLQYNEQFF.

This rearrangement joins TRBV19 to TRBJ2-5, with D maybe TRBD2 (6 bases). Trimming removed 5 bases at V and 1 base at J, with 8 bases between. The CDR3 is 13 amino acids. From germline, CDR1 is LNHDA and CDR2 SQIVND (reference sequence). The CDR3 spells CASSPGVQETQYF. CDR3 sequence (DNA): TGTGCCAGTAGTCCGGGGGTCCAAGAGACCCAGTACTTC.

J is TRBJ1-1 and V is TRBV5-6; tentatively, D is TRBD1 (6 bases). The CDR3 covers 17 residues. The V and J ends lost 4 bases and 0 bases respectively, with 19 bases between them. CDR1 SGHDT and CDR2 YYEEEE come from the germline V gene. CDR3 in amino acids: CASSRISGVTMNTEAFF. DNA of the CDR3: TGTGCCAGCAGCCGAATTTCAGGGGTGACAATGAACACTGAAGCTTTCTTT.

V and J are TRBV6-1 and TRBJ1-2; 8 bases fit TRBD1. Germline V gene data show CDR1 as MNHNS and CDR2 as SASEGT. V lost 6 bases to trimming and J lost 4 bases; unmatched junction nucleotides: 7. The CDR3 contains 14 residues. The CDR3 coding sequence is TGTGCCAGCAGGGACAGGGTGGATTTCTATGGCTACACCTTC. Protein product: CASRDRVDFYGYTF.

V is TRBV7-2 and J is TRBJ2-7; D is ambiguous. The length of the CDR3 is 13 residues. Trimming took 2 bases from V and 0 from J, leaving 5 bases between them. Germline-derived CDR1 and CDR2 are SGHTA and FQGNSA. The CDR3 coding sequence is TGTGCCAGCAGCTTACCTAACTCCTACGAGCAGTACTTC. As protein: CASSLPNSYEQYF.

This clone showed up just once. The chain couples TRBV4-1 to TRBJ1-6; 8 bases match TRBD1. V dropped 0 bases and J dropped 6; count of bases not matched to a gene: 4. The length of the CDR3 is 16 residues. Germline CDR1 and CDR2: MGHRA and YSYEKL. The chain's CDR3 is CASSQEGDRGNSPLHF. The CDR3 DNA is TGCGCCAGCAGCCAAGAGGGAGACAGGGGTAATTCACCCCTCCACTTT.

V is TRBV11-3 and J is TRBJ2-2, with a weak D call TRBD2 (6 bases). V was shortened by 3 bases and J by 7 bases, with 18 bases between the two germline ends. Germline CDR1 is SGHNT and CDR2 is YENEEA. The CDR3 spans 16 residues. CDR3: CASSLSLIGEDGELFF. As DNA, the CDR3 is TGTGCCAGCAGCTTGTCCCTCATTGGGGAGGACGGGGAGCTGTTTTTT.

The chain has TRBV28 and TRBJ2-7; 8 bases fit TRBD2. Germline V gene sequence: CDR1 MDHEN, CDR2 SYDVKM. The length of the CDR3 is 15 residues. The V gene end was trimmed by 5 bases and the J gene end by 2 bases; junction bases not matched to a gene: 8. The CDR3 sequence is CASSTRLAPPYEQYF. CDR3 coding DNA: TGTGCCAGCAGTACGCGACTAGCGCCTCCCTACGAGCAGTACTTC. The complete variable domain, with remaining parts taken from reference TRBV28 and TRBJ2-7, reads DVKVTQSSRYLVKRTGEKVFLECVQDMDHENMFWYRQDPGLGLRLIYFSYDVKMKEKGDIPEGYSVSREKKERFSLILESASTNQTSMYLCASSTRLAPPYEQYFGPGTRLTVT.

The CDR3 sequence: CASSAELPQHF. The DNA for the CDR3 is TGTGCCAGCAGTGCCGAGTTGCCCCAGCATTTT. This rearrangement joins TRBV28 to TRBJ1-5; D not resolved. The CDR3 covers 11 residues. V shed 5 bases and J shed 9 bases, with 8 bases lying between them. Germline V gives CDR1 MDHEN, CDR2 SYDVKM.

The chain carries TRBV13 and TRBJ2-7; 7 bases line up with TRBD2. This CDR3 has 16 amino acids. Germline V lookup: CDR1 PRHDT, CDR2 FYEKMQ (reference sequence). Trimming at V came to 5 bases and at J to 1 base, leaving 11 bases not matched to a gene. CDR3: CASSPPRGEKSYEQYF. The CDR3 bases are TGTGCCAGCAGCCCACCTCGGGGGGAAAAGTCCTACGAGCAGTACTTC.

CDR3 DNA: TGCGCCAGCAGTGCCGGGACTAGCGGGAGTCATGAGCAGTTCTTC. Residues: CASSAGTSGSHEQFF. The chain combines TRBV10-2 with TRBJ2-1; 14 positions agree with TRBD2. The CDR3 spans 15 residues. Germline V CDR1 and CDR2: WSHSY, SAAADI. The junction had 4 bases not matched to a gene; V was cut back by 4 bases and J by 8 bases.

The rearrangement joins TRBV10-2 to TRBJ2-2; no firm D call. This CDR3 is 15 amino acids long. Per germline, CDR1 WSHSY and CDR2 SAAADI. The V gene lost 0 bases and the J gene lost 2 bases, with 7 bases spanning the gap. In DNA form, the CDR3 reads TGCGCCAGCAGTGAGTCGACAACCAACACCGGGGAGCTGTTTTTT. This sequence encodes CASSESTTNTGELFF.

The chain is built from TRBV27 and TRBJ1-6, with TRBD1 identical over 8 bases. This CDR3 contains 14 residues. J lost 10 bases, V lost 4 bases, and 6 bases had no gene match. Germline-derived CDR1 and CDR2 are MNHEY and SMNVEV (reference sequence). The CDR3 here is CASSYRDRNSPLHF. The CDR3 DNA sequence: TGTGCCAGCAGTTACCGGGACAGGAACTCACCCCTCCACTTT.

The chain links TRBV19 to TRBJ1-2, with unresolved D. V shed 5 bases and J shed 4 bases, with 14 bases lying between them. The CDR3 runs 14 residues. Germline V gene data show CDR1 as LNHDA and CDR2 as SQIVND (reference sequence). Here the CDR3 reads CASSSPSGGYGYTF. CDR3 bases: TGTGCCAGTAGTTCCCCGTCGGGAGGCTATGGCTACACCTTC.

The rearrangement joins TRBV19 to TRBJ2-1; possible D gene TRBD2, 6 bases. Germline CDR1 reads LNHDA; CDR2 reads SQIVND (reference sequence). V was clipped by 1 base and J by 5 bases, with 12 bases between them. The length of the CDR3 is 15 residues. The CDR3 loop is CASSIGISGNNEQFF. In DNA, the CDR3 is TGTGCCAGTAGTATAGGTATTAGCGGAAACAATGAGCAGTTCTTC.

The chain is built from TRBV19 and TRBJ1-2; TRBD1 might be the D (6 bases). The CDR3 covers 15 residues. The V end was cut by 5 bases, the J end by 7 bases, with 20 bases between. Germline CDR1 and CDR2: LNHDA and SQIVND (reference sequence). CDR3 sequence: CASSSWTAGNGGYTF. The CDR3 DNA follows: TGTGCCAGTAGTTCCTGGACAGCCGGTAACGGTGGCTACACCTTC.

The J gene is TRBJ1-1, the V gene TRBV5-6, with a tentative D call TRBD1 (5 bases). Trimming removed 4 bases at V and 4 bases at J, with 11 bases between. There are 13 residues in the CDR3. Per the germline V gene, CDR1 is SGHDT and CDR2 is YYEEEE. CDR3: CASSESGATEAFF. CDR3 sequence (DNA): TGTGCCAGCAGCGAGAGCGGGGCCACTGAAGCTTTCTTT.

The CDR3 DNA sequence: TGTGCCAGCAGCTTTCCAGGGAGGGGAACTGAAGCTTTCTTT. Its translation: CASSFPGRGTEAFF. The chain is built from TRBV7-2 and TRBJ1-1; tentatively, D is TRBD1 (5 bases). There are 14 residues in the CDR3. Germline V gene sequence: CDR1 SGHTA, CDR2 FQGNSA. Trimming left V 3 bases short and J 5 bases short, with 13 bases between.

This rearrangement joins TRBV6-1 to TRBJ2-7; possibly TRBD1 for D (6 bases). In germline, CDR1 is MNHNS, CDR2 SASEGT. The germline V and J ends were trimmed by 4 bases and 3 bases, with 10 bases remaining between them. This CDR3 contains 13 residues. CDR3 sequence: CASSVGTLYEQYF. In DNA, the CDR3 is TGTGCCAGCAGTGTCGGGACACTCTACGAGCAGTACTTC.

The J gene is TRBJ1-3, the V gene TRBV27; TRBD1 might be the D (5 bases). Trimming shortened V by 5 bases and J by 2 bases, and 10 bases separated the two germline ends. The CDR3 loop spans 14 amino acids. Germline V gene sequence: CDR1 MNHEY, CDR2 SMNVEV (reference sequence). The CDR3 DNA reads TGTGCCAGCAGTCCAGACAGCACTGGAAACACCATATATTTT. Its translation is CASSPDSTGNTIYF.

This chain joins TRBV13 and TRBJ1-1, with 7 bases aligning to TRBD1. The CDR3 sequence is 16 residues long. Germline CDR1 reads PRHDT; CDR2 reads FYEKMQ (reference sequence). V lost 5 bases and J lost 0; bases outside the gene matches: 9. In DNA form, the CDR3 reads TGTGCCAGCAGCGCTTACAGGGGACTCATGAACACTGAAGCTTTCTTT. Translated, it gives CASSAYRGLMNTEAFF.

V and J are TRBV6-1 and TRBJ1-2, with 8 positions matching TRBD1. The germline V gene has CDR1 MNHNS and CDR2 SASEGT. The CDR3 is 16 residues long. The J segment lost 0 bases and the V segment lost 3 bases, leaving 6 bases of the junction unmatched. In nucleotides, the CDR3 is TGTGCCAGCAGTGACGGTGGGACAGGAACTAACTATGGCTACACCTTC. It codes for CASSDGGTGTNYGYTF.

J is TRBJ2-2 and V is TRBV11-2; maybe TRBD1 (6 bases). The V end was cut by 4 bases, the J end by 7 bases, with 16 bases between. CDR1 and CDR2 (germline): SGHAT, FQNNGV. The CDR3 runs to 15 residues. The CDR3 sequence: CASSSRQVLVGELFF. The DNA of the CDR3 is TGTGCCAGCAGCTCCCGACAGGTTCTTGTCGGGGAGCTGTTTTTT. Together with reference TRBV11-2 and TRBJ2-2, the CDR3 gives the full variable domain: EAGVAQSPRYKIIEKRQSVAFWCNPISGHATLYWYQQILGQGPKLLIQFQNNGVVDDSQLPKDRFSAERLKGVDSTLKIQPAKLEDSAVYLCASSSRQVLVGELFFGEGSRLTVL.

The genes are TRBV6-5 and TRBJ1-3; D might be TRBD1 (5 bases). The CDR3 is 15 amino acids. Trimming cost V 6 bases and J 0 bases, with 12 bases left between them. Per germline, CDR1 MNHEY and CDR2 SVGAGI. The DNA of the CDR3 is TGTGCCAGCAGCGCGGGACTGAGCTCTGGAAACACCATATATTTT. It yields the protein CASSAGLSSGNTIYF.

CDR3 sequence reads: CASSLLGRDNQPQHF. CDR3 nucleotide sequence: TGTGCCAGCAGTTTATTAGGCAGGGACAATCAGCCCCAGCATTTT. J is TRBJ1-5 and V is TRBV28; D possibly corresponds to TRBD1 (5 bases). Germline loops: CDR1 MDHEN, CDR2 SYDVKM. The CDR3 runs 15 residues. Trimming left V 1 base short and J 3 bases short, with 10 bases between.

This chain uses TRBV2 with TRBJ2-1, with 11 bases identical to TRBD2. This CDR3 contains 15 residues. Unmatched junction bases numbered 4, after V lost 5 bases and J lost 4 bases. CDR1 is SNHLY and CDR2 is FYNNEI in the germline V gene. The CDR3 DNA reads as TGTGCCAGCAGTAGTAGCGGGGGGGCGTACAATGAGCAGTTCTTC. This gives the protein CASSSSGGAYNEQFF.

The chain links TRBV27 to TRBJ2-1, with 7 bases identical to TRBD1. Looked up from germline, CDR1 is MNHEY and CDR2 is SMNVEV (reference sequence). The V and J ends lost 3 bases and 13 bases, in that order; junction bases with no gene match: 6. CDR3 size: 12 residues. This chain's CDR3 is CASSFTGTDQFF. The CDR3 DNA reads as TGTGCCAGCAGTTTTACGGGGACAGACCAGTTCTTC.